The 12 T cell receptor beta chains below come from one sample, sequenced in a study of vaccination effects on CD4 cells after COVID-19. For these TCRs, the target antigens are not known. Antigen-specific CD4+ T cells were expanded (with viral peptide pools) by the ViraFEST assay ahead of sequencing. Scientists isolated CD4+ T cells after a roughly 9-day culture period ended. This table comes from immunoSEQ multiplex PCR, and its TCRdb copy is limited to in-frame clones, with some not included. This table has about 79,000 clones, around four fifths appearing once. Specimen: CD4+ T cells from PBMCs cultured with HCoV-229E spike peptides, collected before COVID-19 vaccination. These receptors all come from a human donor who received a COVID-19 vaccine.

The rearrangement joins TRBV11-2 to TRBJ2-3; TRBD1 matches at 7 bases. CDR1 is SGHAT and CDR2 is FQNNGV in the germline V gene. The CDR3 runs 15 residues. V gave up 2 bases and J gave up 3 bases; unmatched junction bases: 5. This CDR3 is CASSLLRGLTDTQYF. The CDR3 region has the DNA TGTGCCAGCAGCTTATTAAGGGGGCTAACAGATACGCAGTATTTT.

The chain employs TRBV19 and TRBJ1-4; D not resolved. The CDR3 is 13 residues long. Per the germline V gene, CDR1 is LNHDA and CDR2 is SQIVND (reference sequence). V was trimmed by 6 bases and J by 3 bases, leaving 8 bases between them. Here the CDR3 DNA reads TGTGCCAGTAGGACCGGCTCTAATGAAAAACTGTTTTTT. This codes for CASRTGSNEKLFF.

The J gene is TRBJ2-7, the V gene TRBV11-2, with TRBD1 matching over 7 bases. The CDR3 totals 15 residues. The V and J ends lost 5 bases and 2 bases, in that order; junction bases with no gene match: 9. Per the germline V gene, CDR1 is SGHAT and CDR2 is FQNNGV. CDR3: CASSLSQTGPYEQYV. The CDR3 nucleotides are TGTGCCAGCAGCCTTAGCCAGACAGGGCCCTACGAGCAGTACGTC.

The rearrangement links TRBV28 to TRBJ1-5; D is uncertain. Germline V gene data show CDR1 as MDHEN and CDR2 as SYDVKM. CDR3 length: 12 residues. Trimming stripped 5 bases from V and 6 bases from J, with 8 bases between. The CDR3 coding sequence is TGTGCCAGCAGTGGCGGCGTTCAGCCCCAGCATTTT. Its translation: CASSGGVQPQHF.

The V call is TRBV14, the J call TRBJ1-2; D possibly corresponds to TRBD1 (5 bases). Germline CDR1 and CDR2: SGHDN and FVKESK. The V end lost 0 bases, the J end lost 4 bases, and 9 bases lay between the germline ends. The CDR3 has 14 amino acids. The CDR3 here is CASSQEGPLYGYTF. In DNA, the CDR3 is TGTGCCAGCAGCCAAGAGGGGCCACTCTATGGCTACACCTTC. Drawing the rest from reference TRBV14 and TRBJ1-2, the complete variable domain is EAGVTQFPSHSVIEKGQTVTLRCDPISGHDNLYWYRRVMGKEIKFLLHFVKESKQDESGMPNNRFLAERTGGTYSTLKVQPAELEDSGVYFCASSQEGPLYGYTFGSGTRLTVV.

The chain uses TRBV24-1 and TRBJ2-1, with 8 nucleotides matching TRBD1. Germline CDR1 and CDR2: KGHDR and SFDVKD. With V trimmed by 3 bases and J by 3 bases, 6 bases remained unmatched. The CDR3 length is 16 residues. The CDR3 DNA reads TGTGCCACCAGTGATGCGACAGGGGTCAGCTACAATGAGCAGTTCTTC. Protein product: CATSDATGVSYNEQFF.

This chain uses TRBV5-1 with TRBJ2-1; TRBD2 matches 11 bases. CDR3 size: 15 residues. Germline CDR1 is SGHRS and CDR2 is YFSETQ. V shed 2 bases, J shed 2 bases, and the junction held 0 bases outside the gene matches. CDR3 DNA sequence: TGCGCCAGCAGCTTACTAGCGGGGGCCTACAATGAGCAGTTCTTC. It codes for CASSLLAGAYNEQFF. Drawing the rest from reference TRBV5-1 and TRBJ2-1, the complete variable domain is KAGVTQTPRYLIKTRGQQVTLSCSPISGHRSVSWYQQTPGQGLQFLFEYFSETQRNKGNFPGRFSGRQFSNSRSEMNVSTLELGDSALYLCASSLLAGAYNEQFFGPGTRLTVL.

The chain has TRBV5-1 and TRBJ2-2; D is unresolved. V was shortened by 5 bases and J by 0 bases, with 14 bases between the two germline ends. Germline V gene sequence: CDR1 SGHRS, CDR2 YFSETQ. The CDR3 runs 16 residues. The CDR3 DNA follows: TGCGCCAGCAGTCTCCTACCCGGGCCGAACACCGGGGAGCTGTTTTTT. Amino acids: CASSLLPGPNTGELFF.

The CDR3 region is CASSQGAGTQYF. DNA of the CDR3: TGTGCCAGCAGCCAGGGGGCCGGGACCCAGTACTTC. The chain joins TRBV6-5 to TRBJ2-5, with 8 bases identical to TRBD1. V was pared by 6 bases and J by 7 bases, with 4 bases of the junction left unmatched. Germline-derived CDR1 and CDR2 are MNHEY and SVGAGI. The CDR3 covers 12 residues.

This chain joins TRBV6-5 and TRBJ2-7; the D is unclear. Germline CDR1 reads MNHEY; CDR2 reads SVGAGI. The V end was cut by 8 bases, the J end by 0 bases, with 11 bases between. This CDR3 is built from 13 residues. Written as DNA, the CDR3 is TGTGCCAGCCGTAGGGATAGCTCCTACGAGCAGTACGTC. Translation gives CASRRDSSYEQYV.

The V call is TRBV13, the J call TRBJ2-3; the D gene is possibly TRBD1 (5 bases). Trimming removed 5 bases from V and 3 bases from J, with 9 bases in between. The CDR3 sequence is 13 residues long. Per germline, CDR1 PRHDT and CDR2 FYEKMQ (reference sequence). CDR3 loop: CASSTRTTDTQYF. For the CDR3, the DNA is TGTGCCAGCAGCACGCGGACAACAGATACGCAGTATTTT. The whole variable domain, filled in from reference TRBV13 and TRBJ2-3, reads AAGVIQSPRHLIKEKRETATLKCYPIPRHDTVYWYQQGPGQDPQFLISFYEKMQSDKGSIPDRFSAQQFSDYHSELNMSSLELGDSALYFCASSTRTTDTQYFGPGTRLTVL.

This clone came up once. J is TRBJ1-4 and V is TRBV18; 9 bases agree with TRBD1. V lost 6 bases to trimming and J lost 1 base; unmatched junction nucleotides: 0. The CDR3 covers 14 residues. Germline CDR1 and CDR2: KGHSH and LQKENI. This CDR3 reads CASSDRGTNEKLFF. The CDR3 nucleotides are TGTGCCAGCTCGGACAGGGGAACTAATGAAAAACTGTTTTTT.